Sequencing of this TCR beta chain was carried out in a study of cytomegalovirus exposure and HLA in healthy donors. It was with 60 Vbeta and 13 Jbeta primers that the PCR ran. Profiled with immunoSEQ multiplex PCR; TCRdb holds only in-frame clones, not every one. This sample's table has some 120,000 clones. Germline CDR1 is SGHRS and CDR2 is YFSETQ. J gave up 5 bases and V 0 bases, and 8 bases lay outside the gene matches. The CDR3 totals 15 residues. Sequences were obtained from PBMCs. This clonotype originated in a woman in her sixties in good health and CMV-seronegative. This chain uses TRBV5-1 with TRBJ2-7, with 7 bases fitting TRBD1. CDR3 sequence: CASSLEGTARDEQYF. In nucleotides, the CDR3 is TGCGCCAGCAGCTTGGAGGGGACAGCCCGGGACGAGCAGTACTTC.